What follows are 30 T cell receptor beta chains derived from one specimen sequenced in a study of vaccination effects on CD4 cells after COVID-19. Using immunoSEQ multiplex PCR, the repertoire was profiled, and TCRdb retains in-frame clones only, with some absent. The sample shows over 45,000 clones, approximately 70% of them seen only once. Antigens of these TCRs are unknown. Cultured cells yielded isolated CD4+ T cells after 10 days. Specimen: CD4+ T cells from PBMCs cultured without peptide, collected before COVID-19 vaccination. The receptors were gathered from a human donor who received a COVID-19 vaccine.

This clone was seen a handful of times. The chain couples TRBV3-1 (or the pseudogene TRBV3-2) to TRBJ2-7; 8 nucleotides align to TRBD2. Looked up from germline, CDR1 is LGHDT and CDR2 is YNNKEL (reference sequence). The CDR3 extends over 17 amino acids. V was clipped by 1 base and J by 0 bases; unmatched bases: 8. CDR3 sequence: CASSQASGRGASYEQYF. In DNA, the CDR3 is TGTGCCAGCAGCCAAGCATCCGGGCGGGGGGCCTCCTACGAGCAGTACTTC.

This clone showed up just once. The chain recombines TRBV12-3 or TRBV12-4 with TRBJ1-1; D unclear. V was clipped by 3 bases and J by 2 bases, with 7 bases between them. The CDR3 contains 13 residues. The chain's CDR3 is CASSFGPNTEAFF. CDR3 in DNA: TGTGCCAGCAGTTTTGGGCCCAACACTGAAGCTTTCTTT.

This clone was seen more than once but under ten times. CDR3 in DNA: TGTGCCAGCAGTGGTGGGCTAGCGGGAGTACATGAGCAGTTCTTC. This gives the protein CASSGGLAGVHEQFF. The gene calls are TRBV2 and TRBJ2-1; TRBD2 matches at 10 bases. CDR3 length: 15 amino acids. The junction had 8 bases not matched to a gene; V was cut back by 4 bases and J by 8 bases. Germline V lookup: CDR1 SNHLY, CDR2 FYNNEI.

The chain has TRBV10-2 and TRBJ1-6; 7 bases agree with TRBD1. Germline CDR1 WSHSY, CDR2 SAAADI. The CDR3 contains 15 residues. The V gene end was trimmed by 10 bases and the J gene end by 0 bases; junction bases not matched to a gene: 6. DNA of the CDR3: TGCGCCACACGACAGGGTTCCTCCTATAATTCACCCCTCCACTTT. Protein sequence: CATRQGSSYNSPLHF.

In its sample, this clone was seen a few times. The chain is built from TRBV3-1 (or the pseudogene TRBV3-2) and TRBJ2-1; 14 nucleotides align to TRBD2. The ends lost 3 bases at V and 8 bases at J; junction bases unmatched: 0. Germline V gene lookup returns CDR1 LGHDT and CDR2 YNNKEL (reference sequence). The length of the CDR3 is 14 residues. CDR3 residues: CASSQTSGRDEQFF. The CDR3 region has the DNA TGTGCCAGCAGCCAGACTAGCGGGAGGGATGAGCAGTTCTTC.

The genes are TRBV30 and TRBJ1-5; D remains unclear. In germline, CDR1 is GTSNPN, CDR2 SVGIG (reference sequence). The CDR3 covers 14 residues. The V end was cut by 0 bases, the J end by 5 bases, with 11 bases between. The CDR3 coding sequence is TGTGCCTGGAGTGTAACCTCCCCACATCAGCCCCAGCATTTT. This sequence encodes CAWSVTSPHQPQHF.

This chain joins TRBV15 and TRBJ2-3; 8 nucleotides match TRBD1. The CDR3 is made up of 17 amino acids. CDR1 and CDR2 from the germline V gene are LNHNV and YYDKDF (reference sequence). With 0 bases clipped from V and 4 bases from J, the junction kept 9 bases outside the gene matches. The CDR3 reads CATSRDSWTGLADTQYF. Here the CDR3 DNA reads TGTGCCACCAGCAGAGATTCCTGGACAGGGTTGGCAGATACGCAGTATTTT.

This clone is labeled as large (0.1 to 1%). J is TRBJ1-3 and V is TRBV6-6; TRBD1 is a possible D gene (5 bases). V lost 6 bases, J lost 6 bases, and 21 bases lay in between. In germline, CDR1 is MNHNY, CDR2 SVGAGI (reference sequence). CDR3 length: 16 residues. CDR3 in amino acids: CASSQPLTGGINTIYF. The CDR3 DNA reads TGTGCCAGCAGCCAACCCCTGACGGGGGGGATAAACACCATATATTTT.

The chain has TRBV6-5 and TRBJ2-7; tentatively, D is TRBD1 (6 bases). CDR1 and CDR2 (germline): MNHEY, SVGAGI. V was pared by 6 bases and J by 8 bases, with 17 bases between. The CDR3 runs 13 residues. CDR3 sequence: CASSPRTVRQQYF. The CDR3 DNA reads TGTGCCAGCAGCCCGCGGACAGTCCGACAGCAGTACTTC.

In its sample, this clone was seen once. The rearrangement joins TRBV6-5 to TRBJ1-6; D is ambiguous. The length of the CDR3 is 15 residues. Germline V CDR1 and CDR2: MNHEY, SVGAGI. The germline V and J ends were trimmed by 7 bases and 9 bases, with 19 bases remaining between them. The CDR3 sequence is CASKIGRDFGSPLHF. CDR3 bases: TGTGCCAGCAAAATAGGGAGGGATTTCGGTTCACCCCTCCACTTT.

V usage is TRBV9 and J usage is TRBJ2-1; 8 nucleotides align to TRBD2. The junction had 9 bases not matched to a gene; V was cut back by 0 bases and J by 7 bases. This CDR3 has 16 amino acids. Germline CDR1 reads SGDLS; CDR2 reads YYNGEE. The CDR3 DNA reads as TGTGCCAGCAGCGTAGTCAGCGGGGGACCCGGGAATGAGCAGTTCTTC. It is translated as CASSVVSGGPGNEQFF.

This clone was picked up a small number of times. The chain employs TRBV6-5 and TRBJ1-1; the D gene is possibly TRBD1 (6 bases). Trimming stripped 5 bases from V and 4 bases from J, with 17 bases between. Germline assignment: CDR1 MNHEY and CDR2 SVGAGI. This CDR3 contains 15 residues. The CDR3 sequence is CASSLTGRMSTEAFF. The CDR3 DNA follows: TGTGCCAGCAGTCTGACAGGAAGAATGAGCACTGAAGCTTTCTTT.

CDR3 DNA sequence: TGTGCCAGCAGCTTAGCCCAGACAGACTCAAACACTGAAGCTTTCTTT. This encodes CASSLAQTDSNTEAFF. The chain recombines TRBV11-2 with TRBJ1-1, with D perhaps TRBD1 (5 bases). Germline CDR1 and CDR2: SGHAT and FQNNGV. The V and J ends lost 1 base and 2 bases respectively, with 14 bases between them. This CDR3 region has 16 residues.

V is TRBV7-9 and J is TRBJ2-7; D not certain. Germline CDR1 reads SEHNR; CDR2 reads FQNEAQ (reference sequence). The CDR3 contains 13 residues. V was trimmed by 1 base and J by 0 bases, leaving 4 bases between them. The CDR3 loop reads CASSLDGSYEQYF. The CDR3 DNA reads TGTGCCAGCAGCTTAGATGGCTCCTACGAGCAGTACTTC.

This rearrangement joins TRBV18 to TRBJ2-5; 10 bases match TRBD1. The trim removed 5 bases at V and 2 bases at J, leaving 11 bases unmatched. CDR3 length: 17 amino acids. Germline loops: CDR1 KGHSH, CDR2 LQKENI. CDR3: CASSSGTGTGVQETQYF. The DNA for the CDR3 is TGTGCCAGCTCATCAGGGACCGGGACAGGGGTACAAGAGACCCAGTACTTC. Together with reference TRBV18 and TRBJ2-5, the CDR3 gives the full variable domain: NAGVMQNPRHLVRRRGQEARLRCSPMKGHSHVYWYRQLPEEGLKFMVYLQKENIIDESGMPKERFSAEFPKEGPSILRIQQVVRGDSAAYFCASSSGTGTGVQETQYFGPGTRLLVL.

V is TRBV28 and J is TRBJ2-7; 8 positions agree with TRBD1. In germline, CDR1 is MDHEN, CDR2 SYDVKM. CDR3 length: 17 residues. Losses at the gene ends were 3 bases for V and 5 bases for J; bases not matched to a gene: 15. The CDR3 region is CASSFNKGRTGHDEQYF. The CDR3 coding sequence is TGTGCCAGCAGTTTTAATAAAGGGAGGACAGGGCACGACGAGCAGTACTTC.

The J gene is TRBJ1-3, the V gene TRBV6-6, with 7 bases aligning to TRBD1. Germline V gene data show CDR1 as MNHNY and CDR2 as SVGAGI (reference sequence). Unmatched junction bases numbered 7, after V lost 6 bases and J lost 2 bases. The CDR3 length is 15 residues. The CDR3 DNA sequence: TGTGCCAGCAGGAGACAGGGAGGTACTGGAAACACCATATATTTT. As protein: CASRRQGGTGNTIYF.

In its sample, this clone was seen once. The V call is TRBV10-3, the J call TRBJ2-7; D is unresolved. CDR1 is ENHRY and CDR2 is SYGVKD in the germline V gene. CDR3 length: 14 amino acids. V lost 7 bases to trimming and J lost 1 base, with 14 bases between them. CDR3: CAIKGKGSSYEQYF. CDR3 sequence (DNA): TGTGCCATCAAGGGCAAGGGCAGTTCCTACGAGCAGTACTTC.

The rearrangement joins TRBV5-1 to TRBJ1-1; D gene uncertain. The CDR3 has 12 amino acids. The V end was cut by 5 bases, the J end by 8 bases, with 13 bases between. Germline V gene lookup returns CDR1 SGHRS and CDR2 YFSETQ. CDR3 nucleotides: TGCGCCAGCAGACTCCCTACGGGGGAAGCTTTCTTT. Translated: CASRLPTGEAFF.

The chain employs TRBV5-1 and TRBJ2-3; possibly TRBD2 for D (6 bases). The CDR3 totals 14 residues. In germline, CDR1 is SGHRS, CDR2 YFSETQ. With 3 bases removed from V and 3 bases from J, the gap between germline ends came to 11 bases. The CDR3 reads CASSSRLVTDTQYF. CDR3 nucleotides: TGCGCCAGCAGCTCTCGACTAGTAACAGATACGCAGTATTTT.

The rearrangement links TRBV11-2 to TRBJ1-2; D possibly corresponds to TRBD1 (6 bases). CDR3 length: 17 amino acids. CDR1 is SGHAT and CDR2 is FQNNGV in the germline V gene. Trimming removed 5 bases at V and 4 bases at J, with 23 bases between. CDR3: CASSAVLAPDSLYGYTF. CDR3 bases: TGTGCCAGCAGCGCCGTGTTGGCCCCGGACAGCCTCTATGGCTACACCTTC.

This chain joins TRBV11-3 and TRBJ2-5, with TRBD1 matching 12 bases. The V and J ends lost 1 base and 1 base, in that order; junction bases with no gene match: 10. The CDR3 has 19 amino acids. Germline CDR1 is SGHNT and CDR2 is YENEEA. DNA for the CDR3: TGTGCCAGCAGCTTAGTGGGGACAGGGGGCGAGTTACCCCAAGAGACCCAGTACTTC. It yields the protein CASSLVGTGGELPQETQYF.

The chain recombines TRBV18 with TRBJ1-2; possibly TRBD1 for D (5 bases). V lost 0 bases and J lost 8, with 16 bases in between. The CDR3 totals 15 residues. Germline-derived CDR1 and CDR2 are KGHSH and LQKENI. The CDR3 DNA reads as TGTGCCAGCTCACCACCGAGAGGACAAGGGTCAGGCTACACCTTC. It encodes CASSPPRGQGSGYTF. Full variable domain (rest looked up from reference TRBV18 and TRBJ1-2): NAGVMQNPRHLVRRRGQEARLRCSPMKGHSHVYWYRQLPEEGLKFMVYLQKENIIDESGMPKERFSAEFPKEGPSILRIQQVVRGDSAAYFCASSPPRGQGSGYTFGSGTRLTVV.

The chain combines TRBV20-1 with TRBJ2-7; no clear D. Between the trimmed V and J ends, which lost 0 bases and 5 bases, there was a span of 2 bases. The germline gives CDR1 DFQATT, CDR2 SNEGSKA (reference sequence). The CDR3 consists of 10 residues. The DNA for the CDR3 is TGCAGTGCTAGAGAGCACGAGCAGTACTTC. Protein: CSAREHEQYF.

The V and J genes are TRBV6-5 and TRBJ2-2; either TRBD1 or TRBD2 may fit D (6 bases each). The CDR3 has 14 residues. V shed 7 bases and J shed 4 bases, with 13 bases lying between them. Per germline, CDR1 MNHEY and CDR2 SVGAGI. This CDR3 is CASTRTAGTGELFF. CDR3 DNA: TGTGCCAGCACCCGGACAGCGGGCACCGGGGAGCTGTTTTTT.

The CDR3 reads CASSLPPGTGPEKLFF. Here the CDR3 DNA reads TGTGCCAGCAGCTTACCGCCCGGGACAGGGCCTGAAAAACTGTTTTTT. The chain has TRBV9 and TRBJ1-4, with 9 positions matching TRBD1. The V segment lost 4 bases and the J segment 7 bases; nucleotides outside the gene matches: 11. This CDR3 is 16 amino acids long. Germline assignment: CDR1 SGDLS and CDR2 YYNGEE.

The chain uses TRBV7-2 and TRBJ2-1; D gene unclear. With 1 base removed from V and 2 bases from J, the gap between germline ends came to 6 bases. Germline V gene sequence: CDR1 SGHTA, CDR2 FQGNSA. CDR3 length equals 14 residues. Here the CDR3 DNA reads TGTGCCAGCAGCTTAGATGGTACCTACAATGAGCAGTTCTTC. Translation: CASSLDGTYNEQFF.

This clone was seen only a few times. The V gene is TRBV7-9, the J gene TRBJ2-7; D is tentatively TRBD1 or TRBD2 (5 bases each). The CDR3 contains 13 residues. Between the trimmed V and J ends, which lost 5 bases and 1 base, there was a span of 9 bases. The germline CDR1 and CDR2 sequences are SEHNR and FQNEAQ (reference sequence). Here the CDR3 reads CASSPRGSYEQYF. The CDR3 coding sequence is TGTGCCAGCAGCCCGAGGGGTTCCTACGAGCAGTACTTC.

The chain is built from TRBV6-5 and TRBJ2-2; possible D gene TRBD2, 5 bases. V lost 2 bases, J lost 2 bases, and 6 bases lay in between. The CDR3 contains 14 residues. Germline-derived CDR1 and CDR2 are MNHEY and SVGAGI. The CDR3 nucleotides read TGTGCCAGCAGTTACCGGGGAAACACCGGGGAGCTGTTTTTT. Translating it yields CASSYRGNTGELFF.

The DNA for the CDR3 is TGTGCCAGCAGCCAAGACAGATGGGAGACCCAGTACTTC. It specifies CASSQDRWETQYF. The V gene is TRBV3-1 (or the pseudogene TRBV3-2), the J gene TRBJ2-5; D gene unclear. V lost 0 bases to trimming and J lost 5 bases, with 7 bases between them. Germline lookup yields CDR1 LGHDT and CDR2 YNNKEL (reference sequence). The CDR3 totals 13 residues.